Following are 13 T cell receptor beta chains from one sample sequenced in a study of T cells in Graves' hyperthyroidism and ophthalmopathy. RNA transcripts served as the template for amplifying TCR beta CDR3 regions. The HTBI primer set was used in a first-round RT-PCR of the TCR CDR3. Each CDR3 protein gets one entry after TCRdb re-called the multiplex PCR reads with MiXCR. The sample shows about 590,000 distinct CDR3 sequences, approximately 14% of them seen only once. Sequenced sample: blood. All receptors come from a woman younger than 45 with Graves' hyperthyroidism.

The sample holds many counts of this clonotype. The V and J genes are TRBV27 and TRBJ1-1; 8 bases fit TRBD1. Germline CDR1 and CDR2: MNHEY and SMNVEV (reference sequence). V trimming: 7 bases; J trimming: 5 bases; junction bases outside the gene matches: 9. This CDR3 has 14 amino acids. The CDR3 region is CASNNRGFGTEAFF. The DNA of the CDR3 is TGTGCCAGCAACAACAGGGGGTTTGGGACTGAAGCTTTCTTT.

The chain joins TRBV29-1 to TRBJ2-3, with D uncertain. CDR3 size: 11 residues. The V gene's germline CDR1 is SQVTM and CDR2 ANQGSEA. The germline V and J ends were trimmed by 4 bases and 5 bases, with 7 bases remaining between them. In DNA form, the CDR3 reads TGCAGCGTTGGGGAAGGAGATACGCAGTATTTT. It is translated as CSVGEGDTQYF.

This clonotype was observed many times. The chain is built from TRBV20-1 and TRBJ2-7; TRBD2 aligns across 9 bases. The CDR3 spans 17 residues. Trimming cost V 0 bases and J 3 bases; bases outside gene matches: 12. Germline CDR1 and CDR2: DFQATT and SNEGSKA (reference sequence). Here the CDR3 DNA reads TGCAGTGCTAGAGATGGGGCCGCTAGCGGGGACCTCTACGAGCAGTACTTC. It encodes CSARDGAASGDLYEQYF.

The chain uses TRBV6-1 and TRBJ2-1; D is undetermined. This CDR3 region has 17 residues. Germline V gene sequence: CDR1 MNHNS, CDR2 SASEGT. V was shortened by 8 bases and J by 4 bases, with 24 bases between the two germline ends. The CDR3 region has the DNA TGTGCCAGCTCACGCGCTTTACCTCGTACATCTTACAATGAGCAGTTCTTC. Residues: CASSRALPRTSYNEQFF.

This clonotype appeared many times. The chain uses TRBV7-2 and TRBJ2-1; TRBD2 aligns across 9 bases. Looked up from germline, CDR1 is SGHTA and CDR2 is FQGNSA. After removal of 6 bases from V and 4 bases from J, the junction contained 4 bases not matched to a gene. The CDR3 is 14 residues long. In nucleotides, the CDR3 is TGTGCCAGCAGTCCGAGCGGGAGGTACAATGAGCAGTTCTTC. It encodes CASSPSGRYNEQFF.

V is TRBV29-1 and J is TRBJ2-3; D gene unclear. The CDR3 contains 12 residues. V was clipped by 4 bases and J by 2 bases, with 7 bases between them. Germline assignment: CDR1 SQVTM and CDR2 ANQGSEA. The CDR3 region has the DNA TGCAGCGTTGCGGGCCACACAGATACGCAGTATTTT. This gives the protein CSVAGHTDTQYF.

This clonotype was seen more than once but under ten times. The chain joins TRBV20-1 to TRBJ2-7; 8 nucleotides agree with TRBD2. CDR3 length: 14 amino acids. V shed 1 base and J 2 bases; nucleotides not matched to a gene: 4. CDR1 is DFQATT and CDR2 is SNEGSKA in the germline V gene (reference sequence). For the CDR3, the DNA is TGCAGTGCTAGAGGGCGGGGGGCCACCTACGAGCAGTACTTC. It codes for CSARGRGATYEQYF.

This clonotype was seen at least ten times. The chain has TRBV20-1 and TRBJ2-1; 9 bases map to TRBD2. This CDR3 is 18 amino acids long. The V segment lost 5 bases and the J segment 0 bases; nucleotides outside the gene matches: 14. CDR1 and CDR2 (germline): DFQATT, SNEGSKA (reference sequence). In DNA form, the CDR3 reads TGCAGTGCTGCTATAGCGGGAGTCGGCCAAAGCTCCTACAATGAGCAGTTCTTC. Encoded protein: CSAAIAGVGQSSYNEQFF.

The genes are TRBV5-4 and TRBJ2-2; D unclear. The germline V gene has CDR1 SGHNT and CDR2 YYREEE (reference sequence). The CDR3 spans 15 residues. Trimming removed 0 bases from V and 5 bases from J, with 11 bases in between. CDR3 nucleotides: TGTGCCAGCAGCTTGGCTGGGTTGGGAACCGGGGAGCTGTTTTTT. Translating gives CASSLAGLGTGELFF.

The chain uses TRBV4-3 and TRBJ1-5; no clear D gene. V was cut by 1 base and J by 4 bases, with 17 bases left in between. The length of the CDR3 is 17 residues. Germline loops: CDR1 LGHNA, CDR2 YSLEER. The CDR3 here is CASSQGRIWRNNQPQHF. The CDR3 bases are TGCGCCAGCAGCCAAGGACGTATTTGGAGGAATAATCAGCCCCAGCATTTT.

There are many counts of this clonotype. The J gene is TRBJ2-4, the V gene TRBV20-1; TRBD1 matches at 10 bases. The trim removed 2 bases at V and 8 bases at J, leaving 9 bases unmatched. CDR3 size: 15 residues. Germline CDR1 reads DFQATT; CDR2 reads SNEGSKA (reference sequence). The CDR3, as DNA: TGCAGTGCTAGAACGGGACAGGGGCACTTGGACATTCAGTACTTC. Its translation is CSARTGQGHLDIQYF.

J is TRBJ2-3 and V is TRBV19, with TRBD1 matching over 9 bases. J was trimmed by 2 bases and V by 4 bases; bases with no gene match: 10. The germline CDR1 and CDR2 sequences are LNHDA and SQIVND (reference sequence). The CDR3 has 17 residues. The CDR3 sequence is CASSTHRGREDTDTQYF. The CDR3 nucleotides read TGTGCCAGTAGTACACACAGGGGGCGGGAAGACACAGATACGCAGTATTTT.

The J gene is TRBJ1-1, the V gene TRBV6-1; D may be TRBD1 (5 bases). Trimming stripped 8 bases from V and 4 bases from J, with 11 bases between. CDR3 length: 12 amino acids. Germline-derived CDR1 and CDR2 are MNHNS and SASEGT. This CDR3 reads CASDRGSTEAFF. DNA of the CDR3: TGTGCCAGCGATCGGGGGAGCACTGAAGCTTTCTTT.